Shown below are 31 T cell receptor beta chains from a single sample sequenced in a study. A single record per CDR3 protein comes from TCRdb applying MiXCR to the RT-PCR reads. The sample shows hundreds of thousands of distinct CDR3 sequences, approximately 15% of them seen only once. Sequencing was done on a sample of memory CD4+ T cells from blood. Receptors were obtained from a female donor in good health, serving as a healthy control.

This clonotype has just a few counts. This chain joins TRBV9 and TRBJ1-1; 10 bases align to TRBD1. Trimming cost V 3 bases and J 7 bases; bases outside gene matches: 9. The CDR3 has 15 residues. Germline assignment: CDR1 SGDLS and CDR2 YYNGEE. The CDR3 sequence is CASSAPGQGIDEAFF. The CDR3 DNA sequence: TGTGCCAGCAGCGCTCCGGGACAGGGGATTGATGAAGCTTTCTTT.

This chain links TRBV5-6 with TRBJ2-4; a weak D match, TRBD1 (5 bases). From germline, CDR1 is SGHDT and CDR2 YYEEEE. V was shortened by 4 bases and J by 7 bases, with 18 bases between the two germline ends. The CDR3 is 15 amino acids. This CDR3 reads CASSPGILSGNIQYF. DNA of the CDR3: TGTGCCAGCAGCCCAGGGATTTTGAGTGGGAACATTCAGTACTTC.

The genes are TRBV12-3 or TRBV12-4 and TRBJ1-6; D uncertain. Trimming shortened V by 0 bases and J by 14 bases, and 11 bases separated the two germline ends. The CDR3 length is 13 residues. CDR3 in amino acids: CASSLALSSTLHF. CDR3 DNA: TGTGCCAGCAGTTTAGCGCTTTCGAGTACCCTCCACTTT.

This clonotype was observed many times. The rearrangement joins TRBV3-1 to TRBJ1-1; TRBD1 might be the D (5 bases). The germline CDR1 and CDR2 sequences are LGHDT and YNNKEL (reference sequence). The CDR3 totals 14 residues. The germline V and J ends were trimmed by 2 bases and 2 bases, with 9 bases remaining between them. The CDR3 here is CASSQRTGNTEAFF. For the CDR3, the DNA is TGTGCCAGCAGCCAACGAACAGGAAACACTGAAGCTTTCTTT. The full variable domain, in which reference TRBV3-1 and TRBJ1-1 provide the parts outside the CDR3, is DTAVSQTPKYLVTQMGNDKSIKCEQNLGHDTMYWYKQDSKKFLKIMFSYNNKELIINETVPNRFSPKSPDKAHLNLHINSLELGDSAVYFCASSQRTGNTEAFFGQGTRLTVV.

A single count supports this clonotype. Since a much larger clone is just one base distant, this may be a read error. V gene TRBV5-4 combines with J gene TRBJ1-1; 7 bases agree with TRBD1. The CDR3 length is 14 residues. J gave up 1 base and V 4 bases, and 4 bases lay outside the gene matches. In germline, CDR1 is SGHNT, CDR2 YYREEE (reference sequence). Here the CDR3 DNA reads TGTGCCAGCAGCGTGACAGGGTGGAACACTGAAGCTTTCTTT. It yields the protein CASSVTGWNTEAFF.

Concerning this clonotype: A much larger clone differs by one base, so this may be a read error. The V and J genes are TRBV10-2 and TRBJ2-6; tentative D call: TRBD2 (5 bases). With 8 bases removed from V and 4 bases from J, the gap between germline ends came to 24 bases. CDR1 is WSHSY, CDR2 SAAADI, per germline. The CDR3 is 18 residues long. CDR3 sequence (DNA): TGCGCCAGCGCCGTCGCGAGGTACGGGGTAGAAGGGGCCAACGTCCTGACTTTC. Protein product: CASAVARYGVEGANVLTF.

The gene calls are TRBV5-1 and TRBJ1-1, with 9 bases matching TRBD1. Per germline, CDR1 SGHRS and CDR2 YFSETQ. This CDR3 contains 19 residues. V lost 4 bases to trimming and J lost 1 base; unmatched junction nucleotides: 17. CDR3 amino acids: CASSGPTGGVLGANTEAFF. CDR3 nucleotide sequence: TGCGCCAGCAGCGGACCAACAGGGGGCGTCCTGGGGGCGAACACTGAAGCTTTCTTT.

The chain carries TRBV30 and TRBJ1-3, with a weak D call TRBD1 (5 bases). The CDR3 spans 14 residues. CDR1 is GTSNPN and CDR2 is SVGIG in the germline V gene (reference sequence). The ends were cut back, 3 bases at V and 2 bases at J, with 11 bases in the middle. The DNA for the CDR3 is TGTGCCTGGAGCTTTCTAGGGGCTGGAAACACCATATATTTT. It codes for CAWSFLGAGNTIYF.

For this clonotype: This may arise from a read error, as a much more abundant clone is one base away. V gene TRBV10-3 combines with J gene TRBJ2-7; no clear D gene. The CDR3 loop spans 14 amino acids. Per germline, CDR1 ENHRY and CDR2 SYGVKD. V lost 5 bases, J lost 3 bases, and 14 bases lay in between. CDR3 in DNA: TGTGCCATCAGTAACGGCAAAACCAACTACGAGCAGTACTTC. This codes for CAISNGKTNYEQYF.

This clonotype has just a few counts. This chain joins TRBV7-7 and TRBJ2-5; a weak D match, TRBD2 (5 bases). Germline V gene data show CDR1 as SSHAT and CDR2 as FNYEAQ (reference sequence). The CDR3 consists of 15 residues. Between the trimmed V and J ends, which lost 5 bases and 2 bases, there was a span of 15 bases. For the CDR3, the DNA is TGTGCCAGCAGCCGGAGAGCGGAGTCACAAGAGACCCAGTACTTC. Protein: CASSRRAESQETQYF.

There are a few counts of this clonotype. The chain carries TRBV20-1 and TRBJ2-1; D perhaps matches TRBD1 (6 bases). The CDR3 has 13 residues. The V gene's germline CDR1 is DFQATT and CDR2 SNEGSKA (reference sequence). The ends were cut back, 5 bases at V and 10 bases at J, with 18 bases in the middle. The CDR3 protein is CSAGENRAREQFF. The CDR3 nucleotides are TGCAGTGCTGGCGAAAACAGGGCACGGGAGCAGTTCTTC.

This clonotype was detected many times. V is TRBV5-1 and J is TRBJ2-7, with TRBD2 matching 13 bases. CDR3 length: 14 residues. Trimming removed 7 bases from V and 1 base from J; junction bases left unmatched: 2. Germline V gene data show CDR1 as SGHRS and CDR2 as YFSETQ. This CDR3 is CASGTSGMSYEQYF. In DNA form, the CDR3 reads TGCGCCAGCGGGACTAGCGGGATGTCCTACGAGCAGTACTTC.

This clonotype was recorded at least ten times. The gene calls are TRBV29-1 and TRBJ2-1, with TRBD2 identical over 7 bases. The V gene's germline CDR1 is SQVTM and CDR2 ANQGSEA. The CDR3 loop spans 16 amino acids. J was trimmed by 2 bases and V by 6 bases; bases with no gene match: 13. CDR3 sequence (DNA): TGCAGCGTCGGGTCCTCGGGAGGCCTCACCTACAATGAGCAGTTCTTC. Encoded protein: CSVGSSGGLTYNEQFF.

The gene calls are TRBV20-1 and TRBJ2-7, with 8 positions matching TRBD1. CDR3 length: 11 residues. Germline V gene data show CDR1 as DFQATT and CDR2 as SNEGSKA (reference sequence). V shed 6 bases and J 5 bases; nucleotides not matched to a gene: 3. The CDR3 DNA sequence: TGCAGTGCAGACAGGGGCAACGAGCAGTACTTC. This codes for CSADRGNEQYF.

The chain combines TRBV4-3 with TRBJ2-1, with TRBD2 as a possible D gene (6 bases). The CDR3 length is 13 residues. Germline lookup yields CDR1 LGHNA and CDR2 YSLEER. The V end lost 1 base, the J end lost 10 bases, and 11 bases lay between the germline ends. CDR3 region: CASSQGPLAEQFF. The DNA for the CDR3 is TGCGCCAGCAGCCAAGGCCCCCTAGCGGAGCAGTTCTTC.

This clonotype has more than one count but fewer than ten. The V gene is TRBV6-2 or TRBV6-3, the J gene TRBJ2-3; TRBD1 might be the D (7 bases). Germline CDR1 reads MNHEY; CDR2 reads SVGEGT. The V end lost 6 bases, the J end lost 6 bases, and 22 bases lay between the germline ends. The CDR3 totals 16 residues. The DNA of the CDR3 is TGTGCCAGCAGCCACCCCCAGGGGGGCAGGGGCGATACGCAGTATTTT. The encoded protein is CASSHPQGGRGDTQYF.

This clonotype has a handful of counts. This chain links TRBV28 with TRBJ2-1; the D is unclear. The CDR3 sequence is 14 residues long. With 2 bases removed from V and 3 bases from J, the gap between germline ends came to 8 bases. Germline V gene lookup returns CDR1 MDHEN and CDR2 SYDVKM. The chain's CDR3 is CASSLRQVYNEQFF. The CDR3 coding sequence is TGTGCCAGCAGTTTAAGGCAGGTCTACAATGAGCAGTTCTTC.

The V gene is TRBV20-1, the J gene TRBJ1-6; no clear D gene. Germline V gene data show CDR1 as DFQATT and CDR2 as SNEGSKA (reference sequence). V shed 7 bases and J shed 1 base, with 8 bases lying between them. This CDR3 spans 13 amino acids. The CDR3 DNA is TGCAGTGGTTTGGTATCCTATAATTCACCCCTCCACTTT. Protein product: CSGLVSYNSPLHF.

This clonotype was observed a few times. V is TRBV3-1 and J is TRBJ1-1; 11 bases line up with TRBD1. The CDR3 spans 14 residues. Germline V gene lookup returns CDR1 LGHDT and CDR2 YNNKEL (reference sequence). V was clipped by 4 bases and J by 5 bases; unmatched bases: 3. In nucleotides, the CDR3 is TGTGCCAGCAGCCGCCGGGACAGGGGGACTGAAGCTTTCTTT. Amino acid sequence: CASSRRDRGTEAFF.

The chain is built from TRBV12-3 or TRBV12-4 and TRBJ2-7, with TRBD1 matching over 7 bases. V was pared by 7 bases and J by 4 bases, with 10 bases of the junction left unmatched. This CDR3 has 14 amino acids. DNA of the CDR3: TGTGCCAGCACCGCCGGGCAGGGGGATTACGAGCAGTACTTC. It is translated as CASTAGQGDYEQYF.

This clonotype has only a few counts. One base away lies a much larger clone, so this may be a sequencing read error. V and J are TRBV7-9 and TRBJ2-2; D gene ambiguous. CDR3 length: 13 residues. Germline V gene sequence: CDR1 SEHNR, CDR2 FQNEAQ (reference sequence). CDR3 nucleotide sequence: TGTGTCAGCAGCTTATACAACACCGGGGAGCTGTTTTTT. Its translation: CVSSLYNTGELFF.

The CDR3 spells CASSQSAGATQYF. In nucleotides, the CDR3 is TGTGCCAGCAGCCAAAGTGCAGGGGCGACCCAGTACTTC. V and J are TRBV14 and TRBJ2-5; TRBD1 is a possible D gene (6 bases). CDR3 length: 13 amino acids. The germline V and J ends were trimmed by 2 bases and 7 bases, with 11 bases remaining between them. Germline values: CDR1 SGHDN, CDR2 FVKESK.

The chain combines TRBV5-1 with TRBJ2-2; D uncertain. The CDR3 runs to 15 residues. Deletions cut 0 bases from V and 5 bases from J, with 11 bases between. In germline, CDR1 is SGHRS, CDR2 YFSETQ. CDR3 sequence (DNA): TGCGCCAGCAGCTTGGCTGAGCTCCGGACCGGGGAGCTGTTTTTT. Its translation is CASSLAELRTGELFF.

In this sample, this clonotype turned up many times. The chain is built from TRBV29-1 and TRBJ1-2; 9 bases are a match to TRBD1. The CDR3 is 12 residues long. Germline V gives CDR1 SQVTM, CDR2 ANQGSEA. Unmatched junction bases numbered 2, after V lost 1 base and J lost 8 bases. In DNA form, the CDR3 reads TGCAGCGTTGAAGCGGGACAGGGAGGCTACACCTTC. Amino acids: CSVEAGQGGYTF. Full variable domain (rest looked up from reference TRBV29-1 and TRBJ1-2): SAVISQKPSRDICQRGTSLTIQCQVDSQVTMMFWYRQQPGQSLTLIATANQGSEATYESGFVIDKFPISRPNLTFSTLTVSNMSPEDSSIYLCSVEAGQGGYTFGSGTRLTVV.

The CDR3, as DNA: TGCGCCAGCAACGGACGACAGGGACAAGAGACCCAGTACTTC. Translation gives CASNGRQGQETQYF. The V gene is TRBV23-1, the J gene TRBJ2-5; 7 bases are shared with TRBD1. TRBV23-1 has ORF status, its function being uncertain. This CDR3 region has 14 residues. V was clipped by 7 bases and J by 2 bases; unmatched bases: 7.

This clonotype has ten or more counts. The rearrangement links TRBV5-1 to TRBJ2-5; no clear D. Trimming cost V 0 bases and J 5 bases, with 8 bases left between them. This CDR3 region has 13 residues. Per germline, CDR1 SGHRS and CDR2 YFSETQ. The CDR3 DNA reads as TGCGCCAGCAGCTTGGCCTTTGGTGAGACCCAGTACTTC. Protein sequence: CASSLAFGETQYF.

This sequence joins TRBV20-1 and TRBJ2-3; 14 nucleotides line up with TRBD2. The CDR3 contains 19 residues. V shed 0 bases and J 3 bases; nucleotides not matched to a gene: 11. Germline V gives CDR1 DFQATT, CDR2 SNEGSKA (reference sequence). CDR3: CSARDSRLAGGPSTDTQYF. In nucleotides, the CDR3 is TGCAGTGCTAGAGATTCACGACTAGCGGGAGGGCCCTCGACAGATACGCAGTATTTT.

This clonotype was seen repeatedly, ten times or more. The genes are TRBV4-3 and TRBJ2-1; possible D gene TRBD2, 6 bases. CDR3 length equals 16 residues. The V end lost 1 base, the J end lost 4 bases, and 14 bases lay between the germline ends. Germline V CDR1 and CDR2: LGHNA, YSLEER. CDR3 sequence (DNA): TGCGCCAGCAGCCAAGTTTCCCTAGCGAGATACAATGAGCAGTTCTTC. It translates to CASSQVSLARYNEQFF.

This clonotype was seen a few times. This chain joins TRBV3-1 and TRBJ2-7, with 11 bases matching TRBD2. This CDR3 comprises 16 residues. V was clipped by 4 bases and J by 0 bases; unmatched bases: 5. Germline values: CDR1 LGHDT, CDR2 YNNKEL (reference sequence). The CDR3 coding sequence is TGTGCCAGCAGCCCAGCACTAGCGGGGGACTCCTACGAGCAGTACTTC. Amino acids: CASSPALAGDSYEQYF.

The chain couples TRBV6-5 to TRBJ2-1; D may match TRBD1 or TRBD2 (7 bases each). V dropped 7 bases and J dropped 0 bases, with 22 bases sitting between them. Germline CDR1 reads MNHEY; CDR2 reads SVGAGI. The CDR3 contains 18 residues. The CDR3 loop reads CASISLRGGGSSYNEQFF. In DNA, the CDR3 is TGTGCCAGCATTTCCCTCAGGGGGGGGGGTAGCTCCTACAATGAGCAGTTCTTC.

The V gene is TRBV20-1, the J gene TRBJ2-3, with TRBD2 identical over 7 bases. The CDR3 has 16 amino acids. V shed 3 bases, J shed 0 bases, and the junction held 9 bases outside the gene matches. The germline CDR1 and CDR2 sequences are DFQATT and SNEGSKA (reference sequence). CDR3 nucleotides: TGCAGTGCTAGCCATCCGGGACTAAAGAGCACAGATACGCAGTATTTT. This translates into CSASHPGLKSTDTQYF.